The rows below give T cell receptor beta chains drawn from one sample of a study of T cell clonotyping in hematopoietic cell transplantation. Libraries were prepared by immunoSEQ multiplex PCR; TCRdb keeps only in-frame clonotypes and omits some of them. This table has 13,000 or so clones, approximately 80% appearing once. The source material was peripheral blood mononuclear cells, sampled before stem cell transplant. All receptors come from a man in his 60s with acute myeloid leukemia. Some clones in this sample may be carry-over from other donors' samples. Each CDR3 is given with its conserved first and last residue. Fields, in order: clone size, V gene, D gene, J gene, CDR3 protein, CDR3 DNA. A D gene is named only where the DNA matches it firmly. Clone size is stated in some rows and not others, as once, few, many or a class when expanded.

-	TRBV7-8	TRBD2	TRBJ2-5	CASSRTPSGGLQETQYF	TGTGCCAGCAGCCGAACCCCCAGCGGGGGCCTCCAAGAGACCCAGTACTTC
-	TRBV6-1	TRBD2	TRBJ2-1	CASSEETSGGVVPFF	TGTGCCAGCAGTGAAGAGACTAGCGGGGGGGTGGTACCGTTCTTC
-	TRBV7-2	TRBD1	TRBJ1-6	CASSSPRGQGNSPLHF	TGTGCCAGCAGCTCACCCCGGGGACAGGGTAATTCACCCCTCCACTTT
-	TRBV5-8	-	TRBJ1-1	CASIPDGGRTEAFF	TGTGCCAGCATCCCAGATGGGGGTAGAACTGAAGCTTTCTTT
-	TRBV29-1	TRBD2	TRBJ2-7	CSVGTSGRYEQYF	TGCAGCGTGGGGACTAGCGGGAGGTACGAGCAGTACTTC
-	TRBV30	TRBD1	TRBJ1-4	CAWSVKGAKSDGLFF	TGTGCCTGGAGTGTAAAGGGGGCCAAGTCGGATGGACTGTTTTTT
-	TRBV6-5	-	TRBJ1-4	CASSYVRGEKLFF	TGTGCCAGCAGTTACGTACGGGGTGAAAAACTGTTTTTT
-	TRBV29-1	-	TRBJ2-7	CSVEGDRGPHEQYF	TGCAGCGTTGAAGGTGATAGGGGCCCGCACGAGCAGTACTTC
-	TRBV4-2	-	TRBJ1-5	CASSQGQDQPQHF	TGTGCCAGCAGCCAAGGCCAAGATCAGCCCCAGCATTTT
-	TRBV5-1	-	TRBJ1-2	CASSLGDANYGYTF	TGCGCCAGCAGCTTGGGGGACGCTAACTATGGCTACACCTTC
-	TRBV10-3	TRBD1	TRBJ2-1	CASTWDRVSYNEQFF	TGTGCCAGCACCTGGGACAGGGTGTCCTACAATGAGCAGTTCTTC
-	TRBV7-6	-	TRBJ1-2	CASSLEDSVGYGYTF	TGTGCCAGCAGCTTAGAGGACAGTGTTGGCTATGGCTACACCTTC
once	TRBV19	TRBD1	TRBJ2-5	CASSRKDRGYQETQYF	TGTGCCAGTAGTAGAAAGGACAGGGGGTACCAAGAGACCCAGTACTTC
-	TRBV9	-	TRBJ2-1	CASSPSGIPRGNEQFF	TGTGCCAGCAGCCCCTCGGGCATCCCTCGGGGAAATGAGCAGTTCTTC
-	TRBV9	-	TRBJ2-1	CASNEGSLPNNEQFF	TGTGCCAGCAACGAGGGGAGCCTTCCAAACAATGAGCAGTTCTTC
-	TRBV29-1	TRBD1	TRBJ1-1	CSVTTGGGTEAFF	TGCAGCGTTACAACAGGGGGTGGGACTGAAGCTTTCTTT